This entry describes one T cell receptor beta chain. This specimen belongs to a study of post-analysis software for immune sequencing data. Unique molecular identifiers tagged the TCR beta cDNA libraries. In TCRdb, the PCR reads were re-called with MiXCR into one record per CDR3 protein. The profile covers approximately 260,000 distinct CDR3 sequences, with just over 35% appearing a single time and roughly 4.8% taken by the ten largest. The origin of this receptor is a girl aged 5-17 years with multiple sclerosis. Input material: blood.

In DNA form, the CDR3 reads TGTGCCAGCAGTCCACTCGCCCGACAGTCCGGGGAGCTGTTTTTT. It yields the protein CASSPLARQSGELFF. This rearrangement joins TRBV28 to TRBJ2-2; tentative D call: TRBD1 (5 bases). The V end was cut by 5 bases, the J end by 6 bases, with 16 bases between. Germline loops: CDR1 MDHEN, CDR2 SYDVKM. CDR3 length: 15 residues.